Each of the 2 T cell receptor beta chains below was sequenced from the same sample in a study of beta chain features in type 1 diabetes. Study results and limitations: A moderate, significant TCRB CDR3 shortening appeared in type 1 diabetes across four CD4+ subsets.

Antigen specificity for these receptors is unknown. Sequencing targeted expressed TCRB transcripts, as all isolated RNA had been reverse transcribed. Assay used: immunoSEQ multiplex PCR; TCRdb lists only in-frame clones, some missing. The sample gives 600,000 to 700,000 clones, roughly an eighth of which show up once; 0.09% to 0.15% is in the top ten. Sequenced input: naive CD4+ T cells from blood. These receptors were taken from a man aged 25-45 years with type 1 diabetes.

Concerning this clone itself: An end of the junction differs from the germline gene, which may be a read error. The J gene is TRBJ1-3, the V gene TRBV5-1; no clear D gene. Germline values: CDR1 SGHRS, CDR2 YFSETQ. The CDR3 totals 12 residues. CDR3 loop: CASSLDQGPPDF. The CDR3 nucleotides are TGCGCCAGCAGCTTGGATCAAGGGCCCCCGGATTTT.

This clone was observed a few times. This chain connects TRBV4-2 to TRBJ1-4; 8 bases fit TRBD1. The V segment lost 5 bases and the J segment 8 bases; nucleotides outside the gene matches: 16. This CDR3 has 17 amino acids. Germline CDR1 and CDR2: LGHNA and YNFKEQ. The CDR3 reads CASSTYPIQGDGEKLFF. The CDR3 nucleotides read TGTGCCAGCAGCACCTACCCGATACAGGGGGATGGAGAAAAACTGTTTTTT.